What follows is one T cell receptor beta chain and its context. The source of the sample is a study of T cells in Graves' hyperthyroidism and ophthalmopathy. Germline CDR1 and CDR2: SGHVS and FQNEAQ. This CDR3 spans 14 amino acids. J lost 3 bases, V lost 5 bases, and 6 bases had no gene match. Template material for amplifying TCR beta CDR3 regions consisted of RNA transcripts. First-round RT-PCR targeting the TCR CDR3 was performed with the HTBI primer set. TCRdb redid the calling of the multiplex PCR reads with MiXCR, one entry per CDR3 protein. The table records over 200,000 distinct CDR3 sequences, over 15% of them present only once.

The gene calls are TRBV7-8 and TRBJ2-7, with 8 bases aligning to TRBD1. The sample comprised blood. This receptor was taken from a man aged 50-59 years with Graves' hyperthyroidism. The CDR3 loop is CASSPGQAHYEQYF. The DNA of the CDR3 is TGTGCCAGCAGCCCGGGACAGGCCCACTACGAGCAGTACTTC.